The 15 T cell receptor beta chains given below trace back to one sample, sequenced in a study of CD8 T cells in ankylosing spondylitis. In TCRdb, the 5' RACE reads were re-called with MiXCR into one record per CDR3 protein. This sample has 200,000 to 250,000 distinct CDR3 sequences, with over 30% found just once. Sequencing was carried out using blood, either unsorted or a sorted T cell fraction (not recorded which). These receptors all stem from a male donor with ankylosing spondylitis or in good health (not recorded which).

This rearrangement joins TRBV12-3 or TRBV12-4 to TRBJ2-7; weak D call: TRBD2 (5 bases). The CDR3 extends over 12 amino acids. With 3 bases removed from V and 2 bases from J, the gap between germline ends came to 5 bases. This CDR3 is CASSLEAYEQYF. The CDR3, as DNA: TGTGCCAGCAGTTTGGAGGCCTACGAGCAGTACTTC.

The rearrangement joins TRBV20-1 to TRBJ1-1; 7 bases are a match to TRBD1. The CDR3 is made up of 11 amino acids. Per germline, CDR1 DFQATT and CDR2 SNEGSKA (reference sequence). V dropped 5 bases and J dropped 11; count of bases not matched to a gene: 8. CDR3 residues: CSAPRQGDAFF. CDR3 DNA: TGCAGTGCTCCCAGACAGGGTGACGCTTTCTTT.

This clonotype was seen only a few times. This chain's CDR3 is CASSEAGARTDTQYF. CDR3 in DNA: TGTGCCAGCAGTGAAGCGGGGGCCCGCACAGATACGCAGTATTTT. V usage is TRBV6-1 and J usage is TRBJ2-3, with a possible D match to TRBD1 (6 bases). The CDR3 loop spans 15 amino acids. The germline V gene has CDR1 MNHNS and CDR2 SASEGT. The V and J ends lost 0 bases and 1 base respectively, with 8 bases between them.

The V gene is TRBV6-2 or TRBV6-3, the J gene TRBJ2-5, with TRBD2 matching over 8 bases. Trimming took 2 bases from V and 5 from J; bases not matched to a gene: 10. From germline, CDR1 is MNHEY and CDR2 SVGEGT. The CDR3 is 16 amino acids. The CDR3 region is CASSYAPGLARETQYF. The CDR3, as DNA: TGTGCCAGCAGTTACGCCCCTGGACTAGCTAGGGAGACCCAGTACTTC.

The V gene is TRBV20-1, the J gene TRBJ2-7, with a weak D call TRBD1 (5 bases). The germline V gene has CDR1 DFQATT and CDR2 SNEGSKA (reference sequence). The germline V and J ends were trimmed by 7 bases and 5 bases, with 15 bases remaining between them. CDR3 size: 12 residues. The CDR3 reads CSVLAGINEQYF. In DNA form, the CDR3 reads TGCAGTGTTTTGGCAGGGATCAACGAGCAGTACTTC.

This clonotype was counted only a few times. V usage is TRBV10-3 and J usage is TRBJ2-1; D gene uncertain. Germline assignment: CDR1 ENHRY and CDR2 SYGVKD. V dropped 3 bases and J dropped 4 bases, with 13 bases sitting between them. CDR3 length: 15 residues. The DNA of the CDR3 is TGTGCCATCAGTGACGGCCTCATTGGGTACAATGAGCAGTTCTTC. It yields the protein CAISDGLIGYNEQFF.

CDR3 protein: CASRLGPDQETQYF. CDR3 coding DNA: TGTGCCAGCAGGCTAGGGCCGGACCAAGAGACCCAGTACTTC. The V gene is TRBV6-1, the J gene TRBJ2-5; D ambiguous. Germline CDR1 reads MNHNS; CDR2 reads SASEGT. V was trimmed by 6 bases and J by 0 bases, leaving 11 bases between them. This CDR3 is 14 amino acids long.

As to this clonotype: One junction end does not reproduce the germline sequence, and a read error may be involved. The rearrangement links TRBV7-9 to TRBJ2-3; D gene unclear. Germline V lookup: CDR1 SEHNR, CDR2 FQNEAQ (reference sequence). This CDR3 is 12 amino acids long. CDR3 nucleotides: TGTGCCAGCAGCACCTACACAGATACGCACTATTTT. Translation gives CASSTYTDTHYF. The entire variable domain, with the rest obtained from reference TRBV7-9 and TRBJ2-3, is as follows: DTGVSQNPRHKITKRGQNVTFRCDPISEHNRLYWYRQTLGQGPEFLTYFQNEAQLEKSRLLSDRFSAERPKGSFSTLEIQRTEQGDSAMYLCASSTYTDTHYFGPGTRLTVL.

This sequence joins TRBV20-1 and TRBJ2-3; D remains ambiguous. Germline V lookup: CDR1 DFQATT, CDR2 SNEGSKA (reference sequence). The CDR3 length is 14 residues. The V gene lost 3 bases and the J gene lost 6 bases, with 16 bases spanning the gap. The chain's CDR3 is CSASILTQKDTQYF. DNA of the CDR3: TGCAGTGCTAGTATCCTGACCCAGAAGGATACGCAGTATTTT.

The chain carries TRBV12-3 or TRBV12-4 and TRBJ2-3; D may match TRBD1 or TRBD2 (5 bases each). V was clipped by 1 base and J by 4 bases, with 9 bases between them. The CDR3 spans 14 residues. CDR3: CASSLGEGPDTQYF. CDR3 sequence (DNA): TGTGCCAGCAGTTTAGGAGAGGGGCCAGATACGCAGTATTTT.

This clonotype was seen a handful of times. J is TRBJ2-3 and V is TRBV5-5; the match to TRBD2 covers 8 bases. The germline CDR1 and CDR2 sequences are SGHKS and YYEKEE (reference sequence). This CDR3 contains 13 residues. Unmatched junction bases numbered 5, after V lost 6 bases and J lost 5 bases. This CDR3 is CASTPTSEDTQYF. The CDR3 DNA reads TGTGCCAGCACCCCGACTAGCGAAGATACGCAGTATTTT.

A few counts support this clonotype. V usage is TRBV27 and J usage is TRBJ2-1; D unresolved. Trimming left V 6 bases short and J 6 bases short, with 18 bases between. The CDR3 has 15 residues. Germline loops: CDR1 MNHEY, CDR2 SMNVEV (reference sequence). This CDR3 reads CASSTIVGSSNEQFF. The CDR3 DNA sequence: TGTGCCAGCAGCACAATTGTCGGGTCCAGCAATGAGCAGTTCTTC.

This clonotype turned up a few times. The V and J genes are TRBV5-6 and TRBJ1-1, with no clear D. The CDR3 sequence is 12 residues long. V lost 4 bases and J lost 11, with 15 bases in between. CDR1 and CDR2 from the germline V gene are SGHDT and YYEEEE. CDR3 bases: TGTGCCAGCAGCCTAACGGCGGGCGGTGCTTTCTTT. This codes for CASSLTAGGAFF.

The rearrangement links TRBV20-1 to TRBJ2-5; 8 positions match TRBD1. CDR1 and CDR2 (germline): DFQATT, SNEGSKA (reference sequence). V shed 6 bases, J shed 2 bases, and the junction held 11 bases outside the gene matches. The CDR3 spans 15 residues. CDR3 protein: CSAPRRDRTQETQYF. The CDR3 nucleotides are TGCAGTGCACCTCGCCGGGACAGGACTCAAGAGACCCAGTACTTC.

The CDR3 protein is CASSPTGGLSNQPQHF. DNA of the CDR3: TGTGCCAGCAGCCCTACAGGGGGCCTTAGCAATCAGCCCCAGCATTTT. J is TRBJ1-5 and V is TRBV12-3 or TRBV12-4; 9 bases are a match to TRBD1. V shed 6 bases, J shed 0 bases, and the junction held 6 bases outside the gene matches. The length of the CDR3 is 16 residues.